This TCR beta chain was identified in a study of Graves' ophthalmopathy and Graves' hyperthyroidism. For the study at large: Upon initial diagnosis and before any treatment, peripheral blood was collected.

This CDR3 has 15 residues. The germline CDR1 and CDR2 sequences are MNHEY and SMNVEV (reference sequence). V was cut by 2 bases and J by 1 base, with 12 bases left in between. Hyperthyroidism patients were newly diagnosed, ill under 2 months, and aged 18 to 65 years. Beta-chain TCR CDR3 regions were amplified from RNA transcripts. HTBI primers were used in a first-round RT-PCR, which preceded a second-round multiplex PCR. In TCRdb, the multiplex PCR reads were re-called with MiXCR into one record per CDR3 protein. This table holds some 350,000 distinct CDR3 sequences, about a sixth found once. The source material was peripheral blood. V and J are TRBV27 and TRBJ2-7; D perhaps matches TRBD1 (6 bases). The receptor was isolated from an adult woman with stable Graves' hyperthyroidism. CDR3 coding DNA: TGTGCCAGCAGTTTACCGGGACATTCGTCCTACGAGCAGTACTTC. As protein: CASSLPGHSSYEQYF.